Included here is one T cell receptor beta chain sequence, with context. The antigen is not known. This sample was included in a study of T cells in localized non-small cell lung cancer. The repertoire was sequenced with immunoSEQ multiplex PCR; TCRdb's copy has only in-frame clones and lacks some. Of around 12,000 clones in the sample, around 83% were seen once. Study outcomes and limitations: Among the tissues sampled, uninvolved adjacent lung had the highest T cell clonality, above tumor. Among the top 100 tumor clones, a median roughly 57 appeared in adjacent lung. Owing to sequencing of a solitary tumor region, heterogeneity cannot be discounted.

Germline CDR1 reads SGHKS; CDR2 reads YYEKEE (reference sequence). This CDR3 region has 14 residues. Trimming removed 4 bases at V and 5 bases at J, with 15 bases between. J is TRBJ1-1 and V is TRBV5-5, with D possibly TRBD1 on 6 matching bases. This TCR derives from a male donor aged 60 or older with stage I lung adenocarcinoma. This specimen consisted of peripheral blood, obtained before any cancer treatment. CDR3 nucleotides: TGTGCCAGCAGCGACCTACAGGGAGTGACTGAAGCTTTCTTT. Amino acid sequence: CASSDLQGVTEAFF.